Detailed here is one TCR beta chain. Its antigen is unknown. Base qualities were left out, and no much larger clone turns up one base away. TCRbeta CDR3 regions were amplified from genomic DNA by means of the immunoSEQ Assay, a bias-controlled multiplex PCR. The paper's processing steps were these. The number of nucleated cells in each sample was estimated from the amplification of reference gene primers within the assay. To quantify the absolute abundance of each unique TCRbeta CDR3 rearrangement, sequence reads were collapsed and filtered. For each sample, productive Simpson clonality was calculated by taking the square root of Simpson's diversity index across productive rearrangements. The clones in this table, taken by TCRdb from immuneACCESS, are in-frame only. Not every clone is retained; where verified, under half of the shortfall comes from an unresolved V gene, and the cause of the rest is unknown. The DNA was the basis for D and trimming; V, J and clone size are from that table. The sample includes approximately 70,000 clones, with more than 85% observed a single time. The top ten clones comprise 4.5% to 5.5% of the sample.

Each collaborating institution followed its own protocols to collect whole blood in K2EDTA tubes. For TCRbeta analysis, collaborators shipped samples as frozen whole blood, isolated PBMCs, or DNA extracted from either of those sample types. V gives up 3 bases and J gives up 2 bases, and the segment between their germline ends measures 13 bases. The CDR3, cysteine through phenylalanine, is 14 amino acids long. Of the read, only the CDR3 DNA is kept; its 42 bases are in frame from base 1. CDR1 is given as GTSNPN and CDR2 as SVGIG, both from the germline V gene (reference sequence). This record comes from a study of blood T cell repertoires in COVID-19 (dated by TCRdb to the early 2020s). Some background on the complete study: Samples covering the acute and convalescent phases of COVID-19 were provided by collaborators in the United States, Italy and Spain. The prospective study material was composed of cDNA or gDNA derived from T cells, B-cell-depleted T cells, or PBMCs. The dataset comprised deeply sampled blood TCRbeta repertoires from subjects exposed to, actively infected with, or recovered from COVID-19. A freely available public database, intended as a resource for researchers studying the immune response to SARS-CoV-2, is where the repertoires were released. Samples were obtained from the ongoing ImmuneRACE study (first 160 participants) and from about 1,300 subjects provided by 6 global collaborators. The sample metadata nearly always contained a de-identified subject ID, COVID-19 status, age in years and sex. Where available, HLA class I and class II types were taken from metadata supplied by the sample provider and were not determined by assay-based typing.

Broader findings and caveats from the paper: How much clinical and demographic metadata was included differed by source and by participant, and the metadata was provided uncurated.

The sequence is built from TRBV30 and TRBJ1-2, with TRBD1 tentatively as D gene (6 bases match). The sequenced sample consisted of peripheral blood. The TCR comes from a woman in her sixties or seventies with active COVID-19. The CDR3 has the sequence CAWSRGALNYGYTF. The DNA sequence is given as TGTGCCTGGAGCCGGGGGGCGCTGAACTATGGCTACACCTTC.